The 27 T cell receptor beta chains below come from one sample, sequenced in a study of cytomegalovirus exposure and HLA in healthy donors. A multiplex PCR was run with 60 Vbeta primers and 13 Jbeta primers. Sequenced by immunoSEQ multiplex PCR; TCRdb stores in-frame clones only, minus some. Among more than 85,000 clones listed, 81% were seen once. Sequencing was done on a sample of PBMCs. These receptors came from a woman in her twenties or thirties in good health and CMV-seronegative.

This chain connects TRBV27 to TRBJ1-2; D unclear. The V and J ends lost 1 base and 8 bases respectively, with 14 bases between them. There are 14 residues in the CDR3. Germline values: CDR1 MNHEY, CDR2 SMNVEV (reference sequence). The CDR3 loop reads CASSLLAGGGGYTF. Written as DNA, the CDR3 is TGTGCCAGCAGTTTATTGGCAGGCGGCGGGGGCTACACCTTC.

CDR3 loop: CASSYSRREGKNEQFF. In DNA form, the CDR3 reads TGTGCCAGCAGTTACTCTAGGCGGGAGGGCAAAAATGAGCAGTTCTTC. The V and J genes are TRBV6-6 and TRBJ2-1; 9 bases map to TRBD2. V shed 0 bases, J shed 7 bases, and the junction held 7 bases outside the gene matches. CDR3 length: 16 amino acids. Germline V gene lookup returns CDR1 MNHNY and CDR2 SVGAGI (reference sequence).

The chain links TRBV14 to TRBJ2-6; D uncertain. The CDR3 has 13 amino acids. V was clipped by 8 bases and J by 0 bases, with 5 bases between them. CDR1 and CDR2 (germline): SGHDN, FVKESK. DNA for the CDR3: TGTGCCAGCCGTTACTCTGGGGCCAACGTCCTGACTTTC. Translated, it gives CASRYSGANVLTF. Full variable domain (remainder filled in from reference TRBV14 and TRBJ2-6): EAGVTQFPSHSVIEKGQTVTLRCDPISGHDNLYWYRRVMGKEIKFLLHFVKESKQDESGMPNNRFLAERTGGTYSTLKVQPAELEDSGVYFCASRYSGANVLTFGAGSRLTVL.

The V and J genes are TRBV7-8 and TRBJ2-2, with no clear D. Germline V gives CDR1 SGHVS, CDR2 FQNEAQ. Trimming removed 3 bases at V and 4 bases at J, with 3 bases between. The CDR3 has 12 residues. CDR3 DNA sequence: TGTGCCAGCAGCTTGAGCACCGGGGAGCTGTTTTTT. This sequence encodes CASSLSTGELFF.

The chain joins TRBV11-3 to TRBJ2-1, with TRBD2 matching 14 bases. V trimming: 5 bases; J trimming: 6 bases; junction bases outside the gene matches: 12. Germline values: CDR1 SGHNT, CDR2 YENEEA. The CDR3 consists of 18 residues. The CDR3 region has the DNA TGTGCCAGCAGCCCAACCTCCGGGACTAGCGGGAGATTCAATGAGCAGTTCTTC. This translates into CASSPTSGTSGRFNEQFF.

The V and J genes are TRBV6-4 and TRBJ2-1; TRBD2 matches 12 bases. Per the germline V gene, CDR1 is MRHNA and CDR2 is SNTAGT. V trimming: 6 bases; J trimming: 7 bases; junction bases outside the gene matches: 19. CDR3 length: 19 residues. CDR3: CASRRVGLAGTTSRNEQFF. DNA of the CDR3: TGTGCCAGCAGACGAGTTGGACTAGCGGGAACAACATCGAGGAATGAGCAGTTCTTC.

Here the CDR3 reads CASSYGTSGIVDEQFF. The CDR3 DNA follows: TGTGCCAGCAGCTATGGGACTAGCGGGATTGTGGATGAGCAGTTCTTC. This chain uses TRBV7-2 with TRBJ2-1, with 13 bases lining up with TRBD2. The V gene end was trimmed by 4 bases and the J gene end by 8 bases; junction bases not matched to a gene: 8. The germline gives CDR1 SGHTA, CDR2 FQGNSA. This CDR3 is 16 amino acids long. Variable domain in full (rest from reference TRBV7-2 and TRBJ2-1): GAGVSQSPSNKVTEKGKDVELRCDPISGHTALYWYRQSLGQGLEFLIYFQGNSAPDKSGLPSDRFSAERTGGSVSTLTIQRTQQEDSAVYLCASSYGTSGIVDEQFFGPGTRLTVL.

The CDR3 DNA reads TGTGCCAGCAGCTTAGGGGACAATCCTCGAGATACGCAGTATTTT. Translated: CASSLGDNPRDTQYF. The V and J genes are TRBV11-2 and TRBJ2-3; a weak D match, TRBD1 (6 bases). The V end lost 1 base, the J end lost 5 bases, and 13 bases lay between the germline ends. There are 15 residues in the CDR3. CDR1 SGHAT and CDR2 FQNNGV come from the germline V gene.

The chain combines TRBV9 with TRBJ1-1; TRBD1 matches at 7 bases. Germline-derived CDR1 and CDR2 are SGDLS and YYNGEE. Germline trimming cut 8 bases from V and 1 base from J; bases unmatched to any gene: 5. CDR3 length: 13 residues. CDR3: CASSQGRNTEAFF. The CDR3 DNA is TGTGCCAGTTCACAGGGGCGGAACACTGAAGCTTTCTTT.

V and J are TRBV30 and TRBJ1-1; tentatively, D is TRBD1 (5 bases). The CDR3 length is 17 residues. Germline V lookup: CDR1 GTSNPN, CDR2 SVGIG (reference sequence). V lost 0 bases and J lost 0, with 17 bases in between. CDR3 amino acids: CAWSVEERGFLNTEAFF. The CDR3 DNA follows: TGTGCCTGGAGTGTAGAGGAGCGGGGCTTTCTGAACACTGAAGCTTTCTTT.

This clone came up a few times. The rearrangement joins TRBV28 to TRBJ1-2, with unresolved D. Germline-derived CDR1 and CDR2 are MDHEN and SYDVKM. The CDR3 is 16 residues long. Trimming took 1 base from V and 0 from J, leaving 12 bases between them. CDR3 sequence: CASSLFRGNSNYGYTF. The DNA of the CDR3 is TGTGCCAGCAGTTTATTCCGGGGAAATTCTAACTATGGCTACACCTTC.

The count of this clone is one. The chain uses TRBV6-1 and TRBJ1-1; no clear D gene. Per the germline V gene, CDR1 is MNHNS and CDR2 is SASEGT. The ends were cut back, 7 bases at V and 1 base at J, with 16 bases in the middle. The CDR3 extends over 15 amino acids. The CDR3 sequence: CASNQEALKNTEAFF. The DNA of the CDR3 is TGTGCCAGCAATCAGGAGGCGCTTAAGAACACTGAAGCTTTCTTT.

This clone was picked up one time. The V and J genes are TRBV5-5 and TRBJ2-5, with 7 bases fitting TRBD1. With 0 bases clipped from V and 4 bases from J, the junction kept 9 bases outside the gene matches. The CDR3 consists of 16 residues. Germline V gives CDR1 SGHKS, CDR2 YYEKEE (reference sequence). The CDR3 region is CASSLEGQSNIETQYF. Written as DNA, the CDR3 is TGTGCCAGCAGCTTGGAGGGACAGTCGAATATAGAGACCCAGTACTTC.

This clone was observed a few times. This sequence joins TRBV10-3 and TRBJ1-3; D is ambiguous. The V end lost 4 bases, the J end lost 0 bases, and 7 bases lay between the germline ends. CDR3 length: 14 amino acids. Germline V gene lookup returns CDR1 ENHRY and CDR2 SYGVKD. The DNA of the CDR3 is TGTGCCATCAGTGCTCCAGACTCTGGAAACACCATATATTTT. This gives the protein CAISAPDSGNTIYF.

V and J are TRBV10-3 and TRBJ2-2; TRBD2 aligns across 12 bases. The CDR3 is 19 amino acids. V shed 2 bases, J shed 7 bases, and the junction held 14 bases outside the gene matches. Germline assignment: CDR1 ENHRY and CDR2 SYGVKD. This CDR3 is CAISESGLAGKGEYGELFF. The CDR3 DNA reads as TGTGCCATCAGTGAGAGTGGACTAGCGGGAAAGGGGGAGTACGGGGAGCTGTTTTTT.

The chain employs TRBV19 and TRBJ2-7; D is unresolved. Looked up from germline, CDR1 is LNHDA and CDR2 is SQIVND (reference sequence). With 3 bases removed from V and 3 bases from J, the gap between germline ends came to 9 bases. The CDR3 has 13 residues. CDR3 sequence reads: CASSIGGLYEQYF. DNA for the CDR3: TGTGCCAGTAGTATCGGCGGCCTCTACGAGCAGTACTTC.

This clone was recorded a few times. J is TRBJ2-7 and V is TRBV2; D not certain. V was pared by 8 bases and J by 2 bases, with 16 bases between. Germline V gene sequence: CDR1 SNHLY, CDR2 FYNNEI. This CDR3 comprises 14 residues. CDR3 residues: CASRVDMGTYEQYF. In DNA, the CDR3 is TGTGCCAGCCGTGTTGATATGGGCACCTACGAGCAGTACTTC.

V gene TRBV15 combines with J gene TRBJ2-1, with TRBD2 as a possible D gene (6 bases). The CDR3 consists of 16 residues. Between the trimmed V and J ends, which lost 0 bases and 1 base, there was a span of 10 bases. Germline V gene sequence: CDR1 LNHNV, CDR2 YYDKDF (reference sequence). The CDR3 DNA sequence: TGTGCCACCAGCAGAGATGGGGCGGGATCCTACAATGAGCAGTTCTTC. It specifies CATSRDGAGSYNEQFF.

This clone has just a few counts. The chain links TRBV4-2 to TRBJ2-5; a weak D match, TRBD1 (5 bases). The J call is in doubt because the DNA end fits TRBJ2-7 better. Germline lookup yields CDR1 LGHNA and CDR2 YNFKEQ. This CDR3 is built from 16 residues. The CDR3 spells CASSQPVGGHSYEQYF. The CDR3 region has the DNA TGTGCCAGCAGCCAACCTGTTGGCGGACACTCCTACGAGCAGTACTTC.

This clone was picked up one time. CDR3 coding DNA: TGTGCCAGTAGTAGGGTGCAGGGCATTGCTCGCACAGATACGCAGTATTTT. This encodes CASSRVQGIARTDTQYF. The chain has TRBV19 and TRBJ2-3, with D possibly TRBD1 on 5 matching bases. The CDR3 has 17 amino acids. The ends were cut back, 4 bases at V and 1 base at J, with 18 bases in the middle. Germline CDR1 LNHDA, CDR2 SQIVND (reference sequence).

The chain uses TRBV5-1 and TRBJ1-1; 8 positions match TRBD1. The CDR3 sequence is 13 residues long. V lost 4 bases, J lost 8 bases, and 7 bases stayed unmatched. CDR1 is SGHRS and CDR2 is YFSETQ in the germline V gene. The CDR3 DNA follows: TGCGCCAGCAGCCCCGATCGACAGGGGGAAGCTTTCTTT. Its translation is CASSPDRQGEAFF.

The chain carries TRBV7-9 and TRBJ1-2; no clear D. Germline V gene lookup returns CDR1 SEHNR and CDR2 FQNEAQ (reference sequence). This CDR3 region has 12 residues. V shed 5 bases and J shed 2 bases, with 6 bases lying between them. This CDR3 is CASSQQNYGYTF. The CDR3 nucleotides are TGTGCCAGCAGCCAACAAAACTATGGCTACACCTTC. The full variable domain, with the rest looked up from reference TRBV7-9 and TRBJ1-2, is DTGVSQNPRHKITKRGQNVTFRCDPISEHNRLYWYRQTLGQGPEFLTYFQNEAQLEKSRLLSDRFSAERPKGSFSTLEIQRTEQGDSAMYLCASSQQNYGYTFGSGTRLTVV.

The chain is built from TRBV9 and TRBJ2-3; 8 nucleotides match TRBD2. From germline, CDR1 is SGDLS and CDR2 YYNGEE. The CDR3 consists of 14 residues. V trimming: 1 base; J trimming: 3 bases; junction bases outside the gene matches: 1. DNA for the CDR3: TGTGCCAGCAGCGTATCGGGAGGGACAGATACGCAGTATTTT. Its protein is CASSVSGGTDTQYF.

The CDR3 DNA reads as TGCGCCAGCAGCTTGGGAGGGACAGGGGGCAACTATGGCTACACCTTC. Protein sequence: CASSLGGTGGNYGYTF. The chain uses TRBV5-1 and TRBJ1-2; 12 positions agree with TRBD1. V was clipped by 0 bases and J by 2 bases; unmatched bases: 2. Germline lookup yields CDR1 SGHRS and CDR2 YFSETQ. This CDR3 region has 16 residues.

The J gene is TRBJ1-2, the V gene TRBV2, with D perhaps matching TRBD1 (6 bases). Germline loops: CDR1 SNHLY, CDR2 FYNNEI. This CDR3 comprises 13 residues. V was cut by 4 bases and J by 7 bases, with 13 bases left in between. Here the CDR3 reads CASSGTGGRGYTF. CDR3 sequence (DNA): TGTGCCAGCAGTGGGACGGGGGGCCGTGGCTACACCTTC.

The chain employs TRBV11-3 and TRBJ2-1, with TRBD2 identical over 9 bases. The germline V gene encodes CDR1 SGHNT and CDR2 YENEEA. The CDR3 sequence is 18 residues long. With 4 bases clipped from V and 3 bases from J, the junction kept 13 bases outside the gene matches. For the CDR3, the DNA is TGTGCCAGCAGCTATACCCCGTCTGCGGGAGGGGTCTACAATGAGCAGTTCTTC. Protein product: CASSYTPSAGGVYNEQFF.

V usage is TRBV11-2 and J usage is TRBJ2-7, with unresolved D. CDR3 length: 13 amino acids. Deletions cut 0 bases from V and 6 bases from J, with 9 bases between. Germline V gene data show CDR1 as SGHAT and CDR2 as FQNNGV. The CDR3 is CASSLDRDTEQYF. CDR3 in DNA: TGTGCCAGCAGCTTAGATCGAGACACCGAGCAGTACTTC.